The 3 T cell receptor beta chains below come from one sample, sequenced in a study of blood T cell repertoires in COVID-19. TCRdb's table, derived via immunoSEQ multiplex PCR, lists solely in-frame clones and lacks some. The sample includes tens of thousands of clones, roughly 85% of them seen just once. The material sequenced was peripheral blood. These receptors were taken from a human donor in a cohort sampled during active COVID-19.

The gene calls are TRBV19 and TRBJ1-1, with 8 positions matching TRBD1. Germline CDR1 and CDR2: LNHDA and SQIVND (reference sequence). The length of the CDR3 is 16 residues. V was pared by 5 bases and J by 5 bases, with 13 bases of the junction left unmatched. CDR3 coding DNA: TGTGCCAGTAGTCCCGCGACAGGGGACCTCTGGACTGAAGCTTTCTTT. This sequence encodes CASSPATGDLWTEAFF.

The V and J genes are TRBV5-1 and TRBJ2-2; D may be TRBD2 (6 bases). V was pared by 5 bases and J by 4 bases, with 18 bases between. CDR3 length equals 16 residues. In germline, CDR1 is SGHRS, CDR2 YFSETQ. The CDR3 loop is CASSTRAEEGTGELFF. The CDR3 DNA sequence: TGCGCCAGCAGTACTCGGGCGGAGGAGGGCACCGGGGAGCTGTTTTTT.

This chain connects TRBV25-1 to TRBJ2-7; no clear D gene. Germline V lookup: CDR1 MGHDK, CDR2 SYGVNS. The CDR3 loop spans 12 amino acids. The V gene lost 3 bases and the J gene lost 3 bases, with 6 bases spanning the gap. The CDR3 nucleotides read TGTGCCAGCAGTGATTATAACTACGAGCAGTACTTC. It codes for CASSDYNYEQYF.